These 31 T cell receptor beta chains were sequenced from one sample in a study of CD8+CD57+ T cells in acquired aplastic anemia (dated by TCRdb to the late 2010s). Reads for this sample came from an Illumina HiSeq 2000. TCR beta VDJ combination and CDR3 sequence profiling used genomic DNA as the template. Through fastp at Q25 and MiXCR, TCRdb rebuilt clones from the public reads, retaining in-frame beta chains. Under each unique CDR3 protein, matching rows form one entry showing the most common genes and DNA. This sample has a few hundred thousand distinct CDR3 sequences in its table, and around 60% of those were observed once. The ten largest clones take up about 31% of the sample. The source material was sorted CD4+, CD8+, or CD8+CD57+ T cells (not recorded which) from PBMCs. Receptor source: a human donor in good health.

The chain employs TRBV2 and TRBJ2-2; possibly TRBD1 or TRBD2 for D (5 bases each). V lost 6 bases to trimming and J lost 5 bases, with 10 bases between them. Germline loops: CDR1 SNHLY, CDR2 FYNNEI. The CDR3 has 13 residues. The CDR3 here is CASRGERTGELFF. The CDR3 nucleotides are TGTGCCAGCAGGGGGGAGCGAACCGGGGAGCTGTTTTTT. Supplemented by reference TRBV2 and TRBJ2-2, the full variable domain reads EPEVTQTPSHQVTQMGQEVILRCVPISNHLYFYWYRQILGQKVEFLVSFYNNEISEKSEIFDDQFSVERPDGSNFTLKIRSTKLEDSAMYFCASRGERTGELFFGEGSRLTVL.

At least ten counts were recorded for this clonotype. The rearrangement joins TRBV7-8 to TRBJ2-5; 8 nucleotides agree with TRBD2. The end of the DNA fits TRBJ2-3 better, so the J call may be wrong. The CDR3 is made up of 15 amino acids. Germline values: CDR1 SGHVS, CDR2 FQNEAQ. In DNA, the CDR3 is TGTGCCAGCGGAAAAAGCGGGGGCGACACAGATACGCAGTATTTT. Translating gives CASGKSGGDTDTQYF.

This chain uses TRBV15 with TRBJ1-1, with TRBD1 identical over 10 bases. The CDR3 extends over 17 amino acids. Trimming at V came to 8 bases and at J to 1 base, leaving 13 bases not matched to a gene. CDR1 is LNHNV, CDR2 YYDKDF, per germline (reference sequence). The CDR3: CATGSTRTGGRNTEAFF. The CDR3 nucleotides are TGTGCCACCGGATCCACGCGGACAGGGGGGCGGAACACTGAAGCTTTCTTT.

V is TRBV2 and J is TRBJ2-2; tentatively, D is TRBD1 (5 bases). V lost 9 bases, J lost 3 bases, and 8 bases lay in between. The CDR3 spans 12 residues. Germline lookup yields CDR1 SNHLY and CDR2 FYNNEI. In nucleotides, the CDR3 is TGTGCCAGTTGCAGGGACACCGGGGAGCTGTTTTTT. Its translation is CASCRDTGELFF.

The chain links TRBV27 to TRBJ2-7, with D possibly matching TRBD1 (7 bases). The germline gives CDR1 MNHEY, CDR2 SMNVEV (reference sequence). This CDR3 has 14 amino acids. Trimming pared 1 base from V and 8 bases from J, leaving 15 bases between. The CDR3 loop reads CASSLFSGGRKQYF. Written as DNA, the CDR3 is TGTGCCAGCAGTTTATTTTCAGGGGGGAGGAAGCAGTACTTC.

The J gene is TRBJ1-1, the V gene TRBV7-2, with a possible D match to TRBD1 (5 bases). CDR3 size: 14 residues. Per the germline V gene, CDR1 is SGHTA and CDR2 is FQGNSA. Deletions cut 5 bases from V and 5 bases from J, with 15 bases between. CDR3 nucleotide sequence: TGTGCCAGCAGCCCTAGTCCAGGGAGGACTGAAGCTTTCTTT. It is translated as CASSPSPGRTEAFF.

Notes on this clonotype: The junction departs from germline at one end; a sequencing error may be responsible. V and J are TRBV4-3 and TRBJ2-3; D call uncertain. The V gene's germline CDR1 is LGHNA and CDR2 YSLEER. The CDR3 is made up of 14 amino acids. The CDR3 DNA sequence: TGCGCCAGCGGCCAAGATATCCGGACAGATACGCAGTATTTT. Translating it yields CASGQDIRTDTQYF.

This sequence joins TRBV12-3 or TRBV12-4 and TRBJ1-2; 9 bases align to TRBD1. Germline trimming cut 7 bases from V and 7 bases from J; bases unmatched to any gene: 13. This CDR3 region has 15 residues. Here the CDR3 DNA reads TGTGCCAGCACCCTTACCGGGACAGGGTTTGGTGGCTACACCTTC. Protein product: CASTLTGTGFGGYTF.

This chain uses TRBV29-1 with TRBJ1-1, with D possibly TRBD1 on 6 matching bases. The CDR3 is 12 amino acids. Germline V CDR1 and CDR2: SQVTM, ANQGSEA. The V and J ends lost 7 bases and 0 bases respectively, with 9 bases between them. CDR3 in amino acids: CSATGLNTEAFF. Here the CDR3 DNA reads TGCAGCGCTACAGGGCTGAACACTGAAGCTTTCTTT.

CDR3: CASSEPGQLNTGELFF. The CDR3, as DNA: TGCGCCAGCAGTGAGCCGGGACAGTTGAACACCGGGGAGCTGTTTTTT. This rearrangement joins TRBV10-2 to TRBJ2-2, with TRBD1 matching over 7 bases. The CDR3 totals 16 residues. After removal of 2 bases from V and 1 base from J, the junction contained 4 bases not matched to a gene. Looked up from germline, CDR1 is WSHSY and CDR2 is SAAADI.

Concerning this clonotype itself: Its ends do not fully match the called genes, so a read error is possible. V gene TRBV29-1 combines with J gene TRBJ2-3; D remains ambiguous. Per germline, CDR1 SQVTM and CDR2 ANQGSEA. CDR3 size: 11 residues. CDR3 nucleotides: TGCAGTGTTGAGTGGGCAGATACGCAGTATTTT. As protein: CSVEWADTQYF.

This clonotype was recorded only once. The chain couples TRBV24-1 to TRBJ2-3; tentatively, D is TRBD2 (7 bases). Germline V lookup: CDR1 KGHDR, CDR2 SFDVKD. V lost 6 bases and J 5 bases, leaving 17 bases between the germline ends. The CDR3 totals 15 residues. The CDR3 protein is CATSRTRGGVDTQYF. CDR3 nucleotides: TGTGCCACCAGTCGGACTAGGGGGGGAGTAGATACGCAGTATTTT.

The chain recombines TRBV11-2 with TRBJ1-1; possibly TRBD1 for D (5 bases). Germline assignment: CDR1 SGHAT and CDR2 FQNNGV. V was trimmed by 3 bases and J by 11 bases, leaving 22 bases between them. The CDR3 covers 15 residues. CDR3 coding DNA: TGTGCCAGCAGCTTGATTGGGGGTGTAACAGACGGGGCTTTCTTT. Amino acid sequence: CASSLIGGVTDGAFF.

At least ten counts were recorded for this clonotype. This chain joins TRBV7-9 and TRBJ2-5; no definite D call. Trimming cost V 5 bases and J 4 bases, with 11 bases left between them. The CDR3 loop spans 13 amino acids. Germline V gene data show CDR1 as SEHNR and CDR2 as FQNEAQ (reference sequence). CDR3 nucleotides: TGTGCCAGCAGCCCCCCGCGGCGAGAGACCCAGTACTTC. This codes for CASSPPRRETQYF.

The V call is TRBV5-4, the J call TRBJ1-2, with D hard to call. CDR3 length: 14 residues. V lost 0 bases, J lost 0 bases, and 6 bases lay in between. CDR1 is SGHNT, CDR2 YYREEE, per germline (reference sequence). CDR3 in DNA: TGTGCCAGCAGCTTGGAGAGCGCTAACTATGGCTACACCTTC. Its protein product is CASSLESANYGYTF.

V usage is TRBV7-2 and J usage is TRBJ2-6, with D hard to call. Trimming pared 0 bases from V and 10 bases from J, leaving 7 bases between. CDR1 is SGHTA and CDR2 is FQGNSA in the germline V gene. This CDR3 is built from 13 residues. CDR3 sequence reads: CASSLATQNVLTF. DNA for the CDR3: TGTGCCAGCAGCTTAGCCACACAAAACGTCCTGACTTTC.

This clonotype was seen ten or more times. The CDR3 spells CASSQMSTDTQYF. CDR3 nucleotides: TGTGCCAGCAGCCAGATGAGCACAGATACGCAGTATTTT. The V and J genes are TRBV7-9 and TRBJ2-3; D unresolved. Germline V gives CDR1 SEHNR, CDR2 FQNEAQ (reference sequence). The V gene lost 5 bases and the J gene lost 0 bases, with 6 bases spanning the gap. CDR3 length equals 13 residues.

This clonotype was counted many times. V and J are TRBV7-9 and TRBJ1-4; 8 bases line up with TRBD1. This CDR3 is built from 16 residues. With V trimmed by 4 bases and J by 8 bases, 12 bases remained unmatched. Germline values: CDR1 SEHNR, CDR2 FQNEAQ (reference sequence). CDR3 amino acids: CASSYPPDREGEKLFF. CDR3 bases: TGTGCCAGCAGCTACCCTCCGGACAGGGAGGGGGAAAAACTGTTTTTT.

The chain carries TRBV7-6 and TRBJ2-7, with TRBD1 as a possible D gene (5 bases). There are 13 residues in the CDR3. The germline V and J ends were trimmed by 0 bases and 8 bases, with 11 bases remaining between them. Per the germline V gene, CDR1 is SGHVS and CDR2 is FNYEAQ. The CDR3: CASSLAGRAQQYF. The DNA of the CDR3 is TGTGCCAGCAGCTTAGCAGGCAGGGCTCAGCAGTACTTC. Full variable domain (rest looked up from reference TRBV7-6 and TRBJ2-7): GAGVSQSPRYKVTKRGQDVALRCDPISGHVSLYWYRQALGQGPEFLTYFNYEAQQDKSGLPNDRFSAERPEGSISTLTIQRTEQRDSAMYRCASSLAGRAQQYFGPGTRLTVT.

This clonotype was seen at least ten times. For the CDR3, the DNA is TGTGCCAGCAGCCCCGGCGGGGTGGACAATGAGCAGTTCTTC. It codes for CASSPGGVDNEQFF. The chain recombines TRBV7-3 with TRBJ2-1, with D possibly matching TRBD2 (6 bases). The CDR3 totals 14 residues. CDR1 and CDR2 (germline): SGHTA, FQGTGA. The V end lost 5 bases, the J end lost 5 bases, and 13 bases lay between the germline ends.

This clonotype was counted ten times or more. This chain connects TRBV29-1 to TRBJ1-4, with D possibly matching TRBD1 (6 bases). Between the trimmed V and J ends, which lost 4 bases and 5 bases, there was a span of 17 bases. CDR3 length: 15 residues. Germline V gene lookup returns CDR1 SQVTM and CDR2 ANQGSEA. Written as DNA, the CDR3 is TGCAGCGTTGGTCAATGGGTCAGGGGCAATGAAAAACTGTTTTTT. Translated, it gives CSVGQWVRGNEKLFF.

CDR3 loop: CASSEGQRFYGYTF. The CDR3 DNA sequence: TGTGCCAGCAGTGAGGGACAGCGATTCTATGGCTACACCTTC. The chain recombines TRBV6-5 with TRBJ1-2, with 7 bases aligning to TRBD1. V gave up 5 bases and J gave up 4 bases; unmatched junction bases: 7. Germline V gives CDR1 MNHEY, CDR2 SVGAGI. The CDR3 contains 14 residues.

This clonotype was seen at least ten times. The chain combines TRBV7-9 with TRBJ2-1; possibly TRBD2 for D (6 bases). Germline V CDR1 and CDR2: SEHNR, FQNEAQ (reference sequence). The germline V and J ends were trimmed by 3 bases and 7 bases, with 16 bases remaining between them. The CDR3 has 15 amino acids. The CDR3 DNA follows: TGTGCCAGCAGCTTCGGGTCGCCTAGCGTAAATGAGCAGTTCTTC. Its protein product is CASSFGSPSVNEQFF.

CDR3 in DNA: TGTGCCAGTAGTATTCAGGGGGTGGTCTACAATGAGCAGTTCTTC. As protein: CASSIQGVVYNEQFF. The chain is built from TRBV19 and TRBJ2-1; 7 nucleotides align to TRBD1. The CDR3 is 15 residues long. V was pared by 3 bases and J by 3 bases, with 5 bases of the junction left unmatched. CDR1 and CDR2 from the germline V gene are LNHDA and SQIVND (reference sequence).

The V gene is TRBV2, the J gene TRBJ2-1; TRBD1 might be the D (5 bases). The CDR3 consists of 15 residues. V was cut by 4 bases and J by 4 bases, with 14 bases left in between. CDR1 SNHLY and CDR2 FYNNEI come from the germline V gene. The CDR3 DNA reads as TGTGCCAGCAGTGTAAGACCTAAGGGGTACAATGAGCAGTTCTTC. Translating it yields CASSVRPKGYNEQFF. The entire variable domain, with the rest obtained from reference TRBV2 and TRBJ2-1, is as follows: EPEVTQTPSHQVTQMGQEVILRCVPISNHLYFYWYRQILGQKVEFLVSFYNNEISEKSEIFDDQFSVERPDGSNFTLKIRSTKLEDSAMYFCASSVRPKGYNEQFFGPGTRLTVL.

The chain combines TRBV7-2 with TRBJ2-3; D unclear. The V gene's germline CDR1 is SGHTA and CDR2 FQGNSA. V lost 1 base, J lost 4 bases, and 9 bases lay in between. The CDR3 has 14 residues. In nucleotides, the CDR3 is TGTGCCAGCAGCTTAGTCGGTAGTTCAGATACGCAGTATTTT. Translation gives CASSLVGSSDTQYF.

The chain has TRBV27 and TRBJ2-7; D ambiguous. Germline V CDR1 and CDR2: MNHEY, SMNVEV (reference sequence). V lost 2 bases and J 3 bases, leaving 11 bases between the germline ends. CDR3 length equals 14 residues. The CDR3 sequence: CASSLKRPDYEQYF. CDR3 nucleotide sequence: TGTGCCAGCAGTTTAAAGAGACCCGACTACGAGCAGTACTTC.

This clonotype was detected only a few times. A much larger clone differs from this one at a single base, so this may be a read error. The gene calls are TRBV5-6 and TRBJ2-5, with a weak D call TRBD2 (6 bases). The CDR3 has 14 amino acids. Trimming took off 2 bases at V and 3 bases at J, with 11 bases between the two ends. Germline CDR1 SGHDT, CDR2 YYEEEE. The CDR3 region is CASSFSIAEETQYF. The CDR3 coding sequence is TGTGCCAGCAGCTTCTCGATAGCGGAAGAGACCCAGTACTTC.

The chain joins TRBV20-1 to TRBJ2-1, with D tentatively TRBD1 (7 bases). Trimming left V 6 bases short and J 3 bases short, with 18 bases between. The CDR3 totals 15 residues. The germline CDR1 and CDR2 sequences are DFQATT and SNEGSKA (reference sequence). CDR3 in DNA: TGCAGTGCCCGACCAGGGGGGTCAAGCTACAATGAGCAGTTCTTC. Translated, it gives CSARPGGSSYNEQFF.

This clonotype was seen only once. The chain employs TRBV20-1 and TRBJ2-1, with D tentatively TRBD2 (6 bases). Germline CDR1 is DFQATT and CDR2 is SNEGSKA (reference sequence). This CDR3 comprises 16 residues. The CDR3 sequence is CSAASGGAGFYNEQFF. In DNA, the CDR3 is TGCAGCGCAGCCTCCGGGGGAGCAGGGTTCTACAATGAGCAGTTCTTC.

This clonotype showed up many times. The chain employs TRBV6-2 or TRBV6-3 and TRBJ2-5, with TRBD2 matching 9 bases. CDR3 length: 17 residues. Germline-derived CDR1 and CDR2 are MNHEY and SVGEGT. V lost 6 bases, J lost 2 bases, and 13 bases stayed unmatched. The CDR3 bases are TGTGCCAGCAGGCCCCTAGGGGTAGCGGGAGTTCAAGAGACCCAGTACTTC. This gives the protein CASRPLGVAGVQETQYF.